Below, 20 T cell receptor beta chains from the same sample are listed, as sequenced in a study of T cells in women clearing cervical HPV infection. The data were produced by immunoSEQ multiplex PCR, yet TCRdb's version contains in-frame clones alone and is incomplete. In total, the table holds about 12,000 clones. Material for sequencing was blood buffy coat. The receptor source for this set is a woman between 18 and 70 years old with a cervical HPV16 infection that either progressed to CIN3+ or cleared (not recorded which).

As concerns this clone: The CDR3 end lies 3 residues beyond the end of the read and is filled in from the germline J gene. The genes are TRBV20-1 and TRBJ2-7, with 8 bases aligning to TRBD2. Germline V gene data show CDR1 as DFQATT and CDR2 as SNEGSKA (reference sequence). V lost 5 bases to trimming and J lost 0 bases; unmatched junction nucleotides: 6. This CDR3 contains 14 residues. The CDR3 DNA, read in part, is TGCAGTGCTCTTCCTAGCGGGCTCTCCTACGAG. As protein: CSALPSGLSYE. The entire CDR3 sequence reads CSALPSGLSYEQYF.

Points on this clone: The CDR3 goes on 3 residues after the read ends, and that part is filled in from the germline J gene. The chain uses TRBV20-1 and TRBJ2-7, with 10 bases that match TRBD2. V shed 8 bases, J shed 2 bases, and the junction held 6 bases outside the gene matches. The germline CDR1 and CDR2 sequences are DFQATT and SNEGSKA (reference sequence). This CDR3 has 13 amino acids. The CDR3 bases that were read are TGCAGTTCACTAGCGGGGAAGACCTACGAG. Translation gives CSSLAGKTYE. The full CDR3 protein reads CSSLAGKTYEQYF.

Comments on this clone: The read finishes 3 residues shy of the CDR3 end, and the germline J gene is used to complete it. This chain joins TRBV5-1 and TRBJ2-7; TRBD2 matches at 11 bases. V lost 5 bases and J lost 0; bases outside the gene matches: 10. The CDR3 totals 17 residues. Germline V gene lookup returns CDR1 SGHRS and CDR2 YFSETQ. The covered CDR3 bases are TGCGCCAGCAGGGTAGGGACTAGCGGAACTAGCTCCTACGAG. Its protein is CASRVGTSGTSSYE. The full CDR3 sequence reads CASRVGTSGTSSYEQYF.

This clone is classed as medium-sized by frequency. CDR3 DNA, as far as it was read: TGTGCCAGCTCACCCGGGTCCCAAGAGACC. It translates to CASSPGSQET. The full CDR3 protein reads CASSPGSQETQYF. V gene TRBV18 combines with J gene TRBJ2-5; D ambiguous. The read ends 3 residues early relative to the CDR3; the germline J gene fills the gap. The V end lost 3 bases, the J end lost 1 base, and 6 bases lay between the germline ends. The CDR3 consists of 13 residues. CDR1 KGHSH and CDR2 LQKENI come from the germline V gene.

The CDR3 protein is CASSLAPPTIITLAKNIQYF. The covered CDR3 bases are TGCGCCAGCAGCTTGGCCCCCCCGACTATAATTACGCTAGCCAAAAACATT. The chain has TRBV5-1 and TRBJ2-4, with D perhaps matching TRBD2 (5 bases). Coverage ceases 3 residues before the CDR3 finishes, and the germline J gene fills in the end. This CDR3 contains 20 residues. The germline V and J ends were trimmed by 0 bases and 0 bases, with 22 bases remaining between them. Germline V gene sequence: CDR1 SGHRS, CDR2 YFSETQ. The complete variable domain, with remaining parts taken from reference TRBV5-1 and TRBJ2-4, reads KAGVTQTPRYLIKTRGQQVTLSCSPISGHRSVSWYQQTPGQGLQFLFEYFSETQRNKGNFPGRFSGRQFSNSRSEMNVSTLELGDSALYLCASSLAPPTIITLAKNIQYFGAGTRLSVL.

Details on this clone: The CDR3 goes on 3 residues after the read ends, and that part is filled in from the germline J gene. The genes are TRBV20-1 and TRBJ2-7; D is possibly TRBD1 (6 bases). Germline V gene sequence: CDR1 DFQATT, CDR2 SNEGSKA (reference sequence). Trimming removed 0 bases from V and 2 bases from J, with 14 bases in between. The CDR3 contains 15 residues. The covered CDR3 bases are TGCAGTGCTAGAGATCCCTGGGCAGGGGCCTACGAG. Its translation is CSARDPWAGAYE. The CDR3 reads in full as CSARDPWAGAYEQYF.

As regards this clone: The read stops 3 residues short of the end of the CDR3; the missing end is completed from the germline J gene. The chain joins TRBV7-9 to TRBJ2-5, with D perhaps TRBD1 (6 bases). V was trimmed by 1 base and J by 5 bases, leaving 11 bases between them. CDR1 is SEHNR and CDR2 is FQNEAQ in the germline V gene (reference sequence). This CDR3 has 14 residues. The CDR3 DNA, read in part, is TGTGCCAGCAGCTTAGTGGGGGCCCGGGAGACC. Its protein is CASSLVGARET. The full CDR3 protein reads CASSLVGARETQYF.

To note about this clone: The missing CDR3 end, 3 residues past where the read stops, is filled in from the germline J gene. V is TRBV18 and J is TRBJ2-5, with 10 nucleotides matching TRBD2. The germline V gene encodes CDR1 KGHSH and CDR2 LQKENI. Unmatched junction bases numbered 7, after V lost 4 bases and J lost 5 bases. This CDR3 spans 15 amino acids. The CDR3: CASSLLLAGRETQYF. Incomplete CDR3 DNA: TGTGCCAGCTCACTGCTACTAGCGGGGAGGGAGACC.

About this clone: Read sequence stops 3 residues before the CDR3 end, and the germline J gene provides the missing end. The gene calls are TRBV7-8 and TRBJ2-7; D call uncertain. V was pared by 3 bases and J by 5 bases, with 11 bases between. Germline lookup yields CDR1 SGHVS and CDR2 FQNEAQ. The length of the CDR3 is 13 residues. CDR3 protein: CASSFPQKNEQYF. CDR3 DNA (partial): TGTGCCAGCAGCTTTCCACAGAAAAACGAG.

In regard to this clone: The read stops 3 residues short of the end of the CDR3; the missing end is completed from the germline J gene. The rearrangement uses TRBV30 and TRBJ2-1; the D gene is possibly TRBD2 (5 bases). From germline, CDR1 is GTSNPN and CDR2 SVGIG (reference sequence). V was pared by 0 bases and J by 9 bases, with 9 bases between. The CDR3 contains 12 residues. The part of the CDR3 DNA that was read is TGTGCCTGGAGTGTCCGGGCGGGTGAG. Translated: CAWSVRAGE. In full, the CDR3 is CAWSVRAGEQFF.

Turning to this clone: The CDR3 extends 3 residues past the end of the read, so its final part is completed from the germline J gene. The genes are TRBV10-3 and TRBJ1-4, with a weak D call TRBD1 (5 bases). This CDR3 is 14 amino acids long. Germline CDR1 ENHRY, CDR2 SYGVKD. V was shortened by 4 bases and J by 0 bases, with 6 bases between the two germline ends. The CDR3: CAISGGSTNEKLFF. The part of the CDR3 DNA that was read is TGTGCCATCAGTGGGGGCTCAACTAATGAAAAA.

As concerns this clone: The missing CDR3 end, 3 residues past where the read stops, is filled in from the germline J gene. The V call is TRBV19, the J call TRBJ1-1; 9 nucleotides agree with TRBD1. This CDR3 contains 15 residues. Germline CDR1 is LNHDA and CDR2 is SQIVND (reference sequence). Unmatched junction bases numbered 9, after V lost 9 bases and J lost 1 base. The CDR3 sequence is CASQGQGFPNTEAFF. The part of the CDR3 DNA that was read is TGTGCCAGCCAGGGACAGGGATTCCCGAACACTGAA. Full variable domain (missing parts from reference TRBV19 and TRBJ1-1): DGGITQSPKYLFRKEGQNVTLSCEQNLNHDAMYWYRQDPGQGLRLIYYSQIVNDFQKGDIAEGYSVSREKKESFPLTVTSAQKNPTAFYLCASQGQGFPNTEAFFGQGTRLTVV.

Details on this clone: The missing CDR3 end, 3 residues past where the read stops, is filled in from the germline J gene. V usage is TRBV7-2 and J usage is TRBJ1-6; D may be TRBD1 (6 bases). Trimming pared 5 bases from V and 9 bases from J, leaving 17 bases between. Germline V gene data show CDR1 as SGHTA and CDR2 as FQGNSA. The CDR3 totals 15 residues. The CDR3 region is CASSPGQPGGSPLHF. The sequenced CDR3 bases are TGTGCCAGCAGCCCTGGACAGCCTGGGGGTTCACCC.

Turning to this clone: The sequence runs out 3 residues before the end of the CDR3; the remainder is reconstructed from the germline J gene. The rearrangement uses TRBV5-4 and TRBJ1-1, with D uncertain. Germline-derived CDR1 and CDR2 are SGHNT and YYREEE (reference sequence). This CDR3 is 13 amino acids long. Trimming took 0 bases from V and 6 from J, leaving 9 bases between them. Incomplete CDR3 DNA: TGTGCCAGCAGCTTGGCCCCAGGCGCTGAA. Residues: CASSLAPGAE. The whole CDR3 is CASSLAPGAEAFF.

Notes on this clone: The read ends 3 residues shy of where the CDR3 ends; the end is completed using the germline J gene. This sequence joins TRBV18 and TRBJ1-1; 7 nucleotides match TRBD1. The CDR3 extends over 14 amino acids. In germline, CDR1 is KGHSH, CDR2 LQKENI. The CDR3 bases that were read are TGTGCCAGCTCAGGGCAGGGGGGCGAAGAGACC. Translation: CASSGQGGEET. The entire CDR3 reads CASSGQGGEETAFF. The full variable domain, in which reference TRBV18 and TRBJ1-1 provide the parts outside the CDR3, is NAGVMQNPRHLVRRRGQEARLRCSPMKGHSHVYWYRQLPEEGLKFMVYLQKENIIDESGMPKERFSAEFPKEGPSILRIQQVVRGDSAAYFCASSGQGGEETAFFGQGTRLTVV.

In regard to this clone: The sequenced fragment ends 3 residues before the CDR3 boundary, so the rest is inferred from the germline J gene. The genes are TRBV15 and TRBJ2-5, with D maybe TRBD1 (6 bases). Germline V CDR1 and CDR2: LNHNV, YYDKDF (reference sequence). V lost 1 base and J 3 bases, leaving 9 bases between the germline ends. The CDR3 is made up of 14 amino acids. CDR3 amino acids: CATSRGQGKETQYF. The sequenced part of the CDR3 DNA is TGTGCCACCAGCAGAGGTCAGGGGAAAGAGACC.

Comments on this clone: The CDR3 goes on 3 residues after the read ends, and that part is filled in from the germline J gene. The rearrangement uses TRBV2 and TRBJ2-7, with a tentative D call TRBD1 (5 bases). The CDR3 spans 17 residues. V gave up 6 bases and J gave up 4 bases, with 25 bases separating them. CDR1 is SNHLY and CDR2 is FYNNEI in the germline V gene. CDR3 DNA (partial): TGTGCCAGCAGCGCCAGACAGAGAGGCTGGGCAATTTACGAG. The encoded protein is CASSARQRGWAIYE. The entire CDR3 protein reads CASSARQRGWAIYEQYF.

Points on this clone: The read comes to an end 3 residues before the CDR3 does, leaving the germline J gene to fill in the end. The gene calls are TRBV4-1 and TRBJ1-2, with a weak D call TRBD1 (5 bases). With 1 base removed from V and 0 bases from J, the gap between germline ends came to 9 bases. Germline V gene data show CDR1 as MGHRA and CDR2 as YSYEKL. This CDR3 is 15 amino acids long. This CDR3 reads CASSQATGANYGYTF. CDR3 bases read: TGCGCCAGCAGCCAAGCGACGGGGGCTAACTATGGC.

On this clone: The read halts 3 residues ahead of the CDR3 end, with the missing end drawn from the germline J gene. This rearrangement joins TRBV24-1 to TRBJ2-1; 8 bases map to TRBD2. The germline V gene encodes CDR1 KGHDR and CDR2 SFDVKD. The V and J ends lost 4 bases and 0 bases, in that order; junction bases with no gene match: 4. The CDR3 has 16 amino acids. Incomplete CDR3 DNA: TGTGCCACCAGTGAGGTAAGCGGGAGCTCCTACAATGAG. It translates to CATSEVSGSSYNE. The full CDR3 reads CATSEVSGSSYNEQFF.

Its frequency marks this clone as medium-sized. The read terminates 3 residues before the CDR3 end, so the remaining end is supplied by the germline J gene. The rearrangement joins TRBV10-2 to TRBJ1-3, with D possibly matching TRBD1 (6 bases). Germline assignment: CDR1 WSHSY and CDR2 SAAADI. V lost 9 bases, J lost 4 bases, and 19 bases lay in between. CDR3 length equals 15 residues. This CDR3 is CARETQGPTGNTIYF. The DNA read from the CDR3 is TGCGCCAGAGAAACACAGGGACCGACCGGAAACACC.